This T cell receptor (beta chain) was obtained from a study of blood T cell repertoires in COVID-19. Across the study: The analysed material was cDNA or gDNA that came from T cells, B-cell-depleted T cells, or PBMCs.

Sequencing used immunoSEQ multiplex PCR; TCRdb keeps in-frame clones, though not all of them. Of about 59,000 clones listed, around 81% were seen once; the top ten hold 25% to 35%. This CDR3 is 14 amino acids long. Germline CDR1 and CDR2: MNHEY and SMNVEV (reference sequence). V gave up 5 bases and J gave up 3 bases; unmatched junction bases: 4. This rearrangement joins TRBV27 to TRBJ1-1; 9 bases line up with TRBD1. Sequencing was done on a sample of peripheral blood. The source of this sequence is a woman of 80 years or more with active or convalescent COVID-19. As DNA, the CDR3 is TGTGCCAGCAGTCAAGGGACAGGGCACACTGAAGCTTTCTTT. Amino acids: CASSQGTGHTEAFF.